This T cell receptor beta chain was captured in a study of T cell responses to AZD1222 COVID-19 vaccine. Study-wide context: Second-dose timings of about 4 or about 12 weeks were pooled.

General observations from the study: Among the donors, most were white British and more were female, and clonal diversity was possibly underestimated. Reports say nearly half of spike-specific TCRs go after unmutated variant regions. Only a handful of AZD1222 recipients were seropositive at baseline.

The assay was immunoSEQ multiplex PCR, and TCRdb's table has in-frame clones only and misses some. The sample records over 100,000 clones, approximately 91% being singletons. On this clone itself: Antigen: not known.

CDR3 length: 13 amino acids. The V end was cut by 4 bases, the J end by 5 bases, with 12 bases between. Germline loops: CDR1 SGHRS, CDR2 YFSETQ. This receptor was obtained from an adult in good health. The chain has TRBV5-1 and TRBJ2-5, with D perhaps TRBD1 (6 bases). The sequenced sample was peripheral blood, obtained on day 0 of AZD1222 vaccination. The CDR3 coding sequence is TGCGCCAGCAGCACGACAGGTGGCGAGACCCAGTACTTC. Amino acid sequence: CASSTTGGETQYF.